Below are 21 T cell receptor beta chains sequenced from a single sample in a study of T cells after yellow fever vaccination. In TCRdb, the 5' RACE reads were re-called with MiXCR into one record per CDR3 protein. Of some 550,000 distinct CDR3 sequences in the sample, around 21% were seen once. The sample was PBMCs, taken 15 days after the yellow fever booster vaccination. These receptor sequences come from a man in his thirties or forties who received the YFV17D yellow fever vaccine.

This clonotype was detected only a few times. The gene calls are TRBV7-2 and TRBJ2-2; D might be TRBD2 (6 bases). Germline V gives CDR1 SGHTA, CDR2 FQGNSA. The CDR3 loop spans 14 amino acids. V lost 8 bases, J lost 4 bases, and 14 bases lay in between. The CDR3 loop reads CASGTGLFTGELFF. CDR3 sequence (DNA): TGTGCCAGCGGGACTGGTTTGTTCACCGGGGAGCTGTTTTTT.

In this sample, this clonotype turned up many times. This chain's CDR3 is CASSLVLEQFF. The CDR3 region has the DNA TGTGCCAGCAGCTTAGTGCTTGAGCAGTTCTTC. The rearrangement links TRBV7-2 to TRBJ2-1; unclear D gene. The CDR3 is 11 amino acids. The germline V gene encodes CDR1 SGHTA and CDR2 FQGNSA. Trimming removed 1 base at V and 9 bases at J, with 4 bases between.

The V gene is TRBV18, the J gene TRBJ2-1; no firm D call. The CDR3 spans 11 residues. V was trimmed by 3 bases and J by 9 bases, leaving 6 bases between them. Germline V CDR1 and CDR2: KGHSH, LQKENI. In nucleotides, the CDR3 is TGTGCCAGCTCACCTATGGGTGAGCAGTTCTTC. Protein product: CASSPMGEQFF.

The CDR3, as DNA: TGTGCCAGCAGTTACTCCTGGAAAGAGACCCAGTACTTC. Translating it yields CASSYSWKETQYF. The rearrangement joins TRBV6-2 or TRBV6-3 to TRBJ2-5; D gene uncertain. The CDR3 runs 13 residues. Germline V CDR1 and CDR2: MNHEY, SVGEGT. V gave up 0 bases and J gave up 3 bases, with 5 bases separating them.

This clonotype was counted between two and nine times. The chain joins TRBV12-3 or TRBV12-4 to TRBJ2-2; D is unclear. CDR3 size: 14 residues. Trimming cost V 7 bases and J 5 bases, with 14 bases left between them. The DNA for the CDR3 is TGTGCCAGCACCCGGACCCAATTAACCGGGGAGCTGTTTTTT. Translation: CASTRTQLTGELFF.

This clonotype was seen more than once but under ten times. V usage is TRBV28 and J usage is TRBJ1-4, with D possibly matching TRBD1 (5 bases). This CDR3 comprises 15 residues. Per the germline V gene, CDR1 is MDHEN and CDR2 is SYDVKM. Trimming cost V 5 bases and J 8 bases, with 18 bases left between them. CDR3 region: CASSVPGGYGEKLFF. DNA of the CDR3: TGTGCCAGCAGTGTCCCGGGGGGGTACGGGGAAAAACTGTTTTTT.

This clonotype came up a few times. This rearrangement joins TRBV18 to TRBJ2-2, with 7 bases aligning to TRBD2. V dropped 6 bases and J dropped 0; count of bases not matched to a gene: 4. Germline assignment: CDR1 KGHSH and CDR2 LQKENI. This CDR3 is 15 amino acids long. In DNA form, the CDR3 reads TGTGCCAGCTCCGAAGCGGGGTCGAACACCGGGGAGCTGTTTTTT. Amino acids: CASSEAGSNTGELFF.

This clonotype was counted between two and nine times. This sequence joins TRBV20-1 and TRBJ2-1, with 11 nucleotides matching TRBD1. Germline V gene sequence: CDR1 DFQATT, CDR2 SNEGSKA (reference sequence). The CDR3 loop spans 16 amino acids. The CDR3 here is CLPARTGGISVNEQFF. In DNA form, the CDR3 reads TGCCTACCCGCCCGGACAGGGGGCATATCGGTGAATGAGCAGTTCTTC.

This clonotype was counted a few times. The chain is built from TRBV12-3 or TRBV12-4 and TRBJ2-2, with unresolved D. V gave up 3 bases and J gave up 5 bases, with 7 bases separating them. The CDR3 loop spans 13 amino acids. DNA of the CDR3: TGTGCCAGCAGTTTTGCCGGGACCGGGGAGCTGTTTTTT. The encoded protein is CASSFAGTGELFF.

The chain combines TRBV6-1 with TRBJ2-7, with 10 bases matching TRBD1. The trim removed 7 bases at V and 4 bases at J, leaving 7 bases unmatched. Germline CDR1 and CDR2: MNHNS and SASEGT. This CDR3 has 14 amino acids. The CDR3 protein is CASTQTGGPYEQYF. The CDR3 nucleotides read TGTGCCAGCACCCAGACAGGGGGCCCTTACGAGCAGTACTTC.

This clonotype appeared a few times. The chain employs TRBV7-2 and TRBJ2-1; 8 bases map to TRBD1. J gave up 7 bases and V 5 bases, and 10 bases lay outside the gene matches. The germline V gene encodes CDR1 SGHTA and CDR2 FQGNSA. This CDR3 is built from 15 residues. CDR3 residues: CASSTRTGNLNEQFF. In DNA form, the CDR3 reads TGTGCCAGCAGCACCCGGACAGGGAATCTTAATGAGCAGTTCTTC.

There are a few counts of this clonotype. The chain joins TRBV7-2 to TRBJ1-5; TRBD1 might be the D (6 bases). Germline CDR1 and CDR2: SGHTA and FQGNSA. V dropped 3 bases and J dropped 6 bases, with 12 bases sitting between them. The CDR3 loop spans 14 amino acids. The CDR3 DNA reads as TGTGCCAGCAGCTTGACCGGGGGCGGTCAGCCCCAGCATTTT. Protein product: CASSLTGGGQPQHF.

As concerns this clonotype: A read error may account for a junction end that differs from germline. V is TRBV23-1 and J is TRBJ2-1; the match to TRBD2 covers 9 bases. Being an ORF, TRBV23-1 has a function that is uncertain. The CDR3 consists of 15 residues. Written as DNA, the CDR3 is TGCTCCAGCAGTCCTGCGGGAGGGCTTAAAGTTGAGCAGTTCTTC. It encodes CSSSPAGGLKVEQFF.

This clonotype was observed a handful of times. The chain recombines TRBV20-1 with TRBJ2-5, with 7 bases matching TRBD1. CDR1 and CDR2 from the germline V gene are DFQATT and SNEGSKA (reference sequence). The CDR3 totals 12 residues. The ends lost 3 bases at V and 4 bases at J; junction bases unmatched: 2. The CDR3 DNA reads TGCAGTGCTAGTGACAGGGCAGAGACCCAGTACTTC. Its protein is CSASDRAETQYF.

V gene TRBV27 combines with J gene TRBJ2-5, with D perhaps TRBD1 (5 bases). The CDR3 is 15 residues long. Germline assignment: CDR1 MNHEY and CDR2 SMNVEV (reference sequence). The V gene lost 7 bases and the J gene lost 1 base, with 16 bases spanning the gap. The CDR3 spells CASKVLGQGQETQYF. In DNA form, the CDR3 reads TGTGCCAGCAAGGTGCTGGGCCAGGGCCAAGAGACCCAGTACTTC.

As to this clonotype: A much larger clone differs from this one at a single base, so this may be a read error. The CDR3 ends on some other residue instead of the conserved phenylalanine or tryptophan, so this is likely a read error. This rearrangement joins TRBV12-3 or TRBV12-4 to TRBJ2-7; possible D gene TRBD2, 5 bases. V was trimmed by 3 bases and J by 2 bases, leaving 8 bases between them. The CDR3 covers 13 residues. The CDR3 spells CASSFLEAYEQYI. The CDR3 DNA sequence: TGTGCCAGCAGTTTCCTGGAGGCCTACGAGCAGTACATC.

This chain links TRBV14 with TRBJ2-2; TRBD1 matches 8 bases. The CDR3 spans 16 residues. Trimming took 3 bases from V and 5 from J; bases not matched to a gene: 8. Germline CDR1 and CDR2: SGHDN and FVKESK. The DNA for the CDR3 is TGTGCCAGCAGCCATTTCCAGGGGGCGGATACCGGGGAGCTGTTTTTT. It encodes CASSHFQGADTGELFF.

This clonotype came up a few times. V is TRBV2 and J is TRBJ2-7, with TRBD2 matching 10 bases. CDR3 size: 15 residues. Germline CDR1 and CDR2: SNHLY and FYNNEI. V lost 8 bases, J lost 0 bases, and 7 bases stayed unmatched. The CDR3 DNA is TGTGCCAGCGCTAAAGGACTAGCGGCCTCCTACGAGCAGTACTTC. Translating gives CASAKGLAASYEQYF.

This chain joins TRBV29-1 and TRBJ2-2, with unresolved D. Deletions cut 4 bases from V and 6 bases from J, with 18 bases between. The CDR3 runs to 15 residues. In germline, CDR1 is SQVTM, CDR2 ANQGSEA. The CDR3: CSVALIDRRPGELFF. CDR3 nucleotides: TGCAGCGTTGCCTTAATCGACCGGCGTCCCGGGGAGCTGTTTTTT.

The V gene is TRBV25-1, the J gene TRBJ2-1; TRBD2 matches 12 bases. With V trimmed by 3 bases and J by 6 bases, 3 bases remained unmatched. Per the germline V gene, CDR1 is MGHDK and CDR2 is SYGVNS. The CDR3 sequence is 15 residues long. Written as DNA, the CDR3 is TGTGCCAGCAGTGAGGAACTAGCGGGGGGCAATGAGCAGTTCTTC. Its translation: CASSEELAGGNEQFF.

A few counts support this clonotype. This chain joins TRBV24-1 and TRBJ2-3; D remains unclear. The CDR3 consists of 14 residues. Between the trimmed V and J ends, which lost 1 base and 6 bases, there was a span of 10 bases. Germline V lookup: CDR1 KGHDR, CDR2 SFDVKD. The CDR3 DNA follows: TGTGCCACCAGTGATTTTAACGGGTTGGATACGCAGTATTTT. This gives the protein CATSDFNGLDTQYF.